One and the same sample provided the 20 T cell receptor beta chains below, sequenced in a study of chemoradiotherapy in HPV16-positive cancers. Repertoires were generated with immunoSEQ multiplex PCR, while TCRdb's copy carries only in-frame clones and drops some. The data contain around 8,000 clones, 65% to 80% of them seen just once; the ten biggest clones take up less than 25%. Sample acquisition took place from a patient who underwent chemoradiotherapy. The receptors here all came from a human donor with HPV-associated anogenital cancer.

This sequence joins TRBV27 and TRBJ2-7; D is tentatively TRBD1 or TRBD2 (5 bases each). Germline loops: CDR1 MNHEY, CDR2 SMNVEV (reference sequence). Trimming shortened V by 5 bases and J by 2 bases, and 16 bases separated the two germline ends. This CDR3 contains 15 residues. As DNA, the CDR3 is TGTGCCAGCAGTCCGACCGGGGCTCACGCCTACGAGCAGTACTTC. Amino acid sequence: CASSPTGAHAYEQYF.

The rearrangement uses TRBV9 and TRBJ2-2; 7 bases fit TRBD2. In germline, CDR1 is SGDLS, CDR2 YYNGEE. The CDR3 length is 15 residues. V was pared by 0 bases and J by 4 bases, with 3 bases of the junction left unmatched. The CDR3 coding sequence is TGTGCCAGCAGCGTAGGAGCGGGGACCACCGGGGAGCTGTTTTTT. As protein: CASSVGAGTTGELFF. Filled out from reference TRBV9 and TRBJ2-2, the complete variable domain reads DSGVTQTPKHLITATGQRVTLRCSPRSGDLSVYWYQQSLDQGLQFLIQYYNGEERAKGNILERFSAQQFPDLHSELNLSSLELGDSALYFCASSVGAGTTGELFFGEGSRLTVL.

CDR3 amino acids: CSVEDPKRGGIYEQYF. CDR3 bases: TGCAGCGTTGAAGATCCTAAGCGGGGGGGCATCTACGAGCAGTACTTC. The genes are TRBV29-1 and TRBJ2-7; 10 bases align to TRBD2. Germline lookup yields CDR1 SQVTM and CDR2 ANQGSEA. The CDR3 is made up of 16 amino acids. V was pared by 0 bases and J by 3 bases, with 8 bases of the junction left unmatched.

The chain has TRBV7-2 and TRBJ2-5; 7 bases fit TRBD2. Germline V lookup: CDR1 SGHTA, CDR2 FQGNSA. The trim removed 5 bases at V and 2 bases at J, leaving 8 bases unmatched. The CDR3 loop spans 15 amino acids. CDR3 bases: TGTGCCAGCAGCCTCCCCACTAGCGAGCAAGAGACCCAGTACTTC. Residues: CASSLPTSEQETQYF.

The rearrangement uses TRBV11-3 and TRBJ2-1; D gene uncertain. Germline CDR1 is SGHNT and CDR2 is YENEEA. V lost 5 bases, J lost 8 bases, and 13 bases lay in between. The CDR3 is 13 residues long. CDR3 DNA: TGTGCCAGCAGCCTATCCCTTGGGGATGAGCAGTTCTTC. Its protein is CASSLSLGDEQFF.

This clone has a handful of counts. This chain joins TRBV7-9 and TRBJ2-3; D uncertain. Per germline, CDR1 SEHNR and CDR2 FQNEAQ (reference sequence). Between the trimmed V and J ends, which lost 5 bases and 6 bases, there was a span of 15 bases. This CDR3 has 14 residues. CDR3 nucleotides: TGTGCCAGCAGCCCCTATAACGTCAGGGATACGCAGTATTTT. This codes for CASSPYNVRDTQYF. Filled out from reference TRBV7-9 and TRBJ2-3, the complete variable domain reads DTGVSQNPRHKITKRGQNVTFRCDPISEHNRLYWYRQTLGQGPEFLTYFQNEAQLEKSRLLSDRFSAERPKGSFSTLEIQRTEQGDSAMYLCASSPYNVRDTQYFGPGTRLTVL.

This chain connects TRBV11-3 to TRBJ2-5; perhaps D is TRBD1 or TRBD2 (5 bases each). The V and J ends lost 2 bases and 2 bases respectively, with 21 bases between them. The V gene's germline CDR1 is SGHNT and CDR2 YENEEA. This CDR3 contains 18 residues. CDR3 loop: CASSLPLWDRAQQETQYF. The CDR3 DNA reads TGTGCCAGCAGCTTACCCCTCTGGGACCGCGCGCAACAAGAGACCCAGTACTTC.

In this sample, this clone turned up a few times. The genes are TRBV2 and TRBJ1-1; maybe TRBD1 (5 bases). This CDR3 has 13 amino acids. The germline V and J ends were trimmed by 6 bases and 4 bases, with 12 bases remaining between them. Germline V gene lookup returns CDR1 SNHLY and CDR2 FYNNEI. CDR3 sequence: CASSTWDGTEAFF. The CDR3 DNA is TGTGCCAGCAGCACGTGGGACGGCACTGAAGCTTTCTTT.

V usage is TRBV6-1 and J usage is TRBJ1-5; D gene unclear. The V and J ends lost 2 bases and 0 bases respectively, with 8 bases between them. CDR3 length: 15 residues. Germline V gives CDR1 MNHNS, CDR2 SASEGT. The CDR3 sequence is CASSEYRASNQPQHF. The CDR3 DNA reads TGTGCCAGCAGTGAATACCGAGCTAGCAATCAGCCCCAGCATTTT.

V and J are TRBV9 and TRBJ1-6; D gene ambiguous. V lost 0 bases to trimming and J lost 6 bases, with 10 bases between them. From germline, CDR1 is SGDLS and CDR2 YYNGEE. This CDR3 comprises 15 residues. The CDR3 DNA reads TGTGCCAGCAGCGTAGCTGGCAGGACTAATTCACCCCTCCACTTT. Its translation: CASSVAGRTNSPLHF.

This clone appeared once. This chain uses TRBV7-2 with TRBJ2-5; the match to TRBD1 covers 7 bases. CDR3 size: 13 residues. V trimming: 6 bases; J trimming: 3 bases; junction bases outside the gene matches: 4. Germline CDR1 is SGHTA and CDR2 is FQGNSA. The DNA for the CDR3 is TGTGCCAGCAGGCTTCAGGGGGAAGAGACCCAGTACTTC. It is translated as CASRLQGEETQYF.

The chain uses TRBV15 and TRBJ2-1; TRBD2 matches 9 bases. CDR1 LNHNV and CDR2 YYDKDF come from the germline V gene (reference sequence). V shed 4 bases and J 7 bases; nucleotides not matched to a gene: 14. This CDR3 spans 17 amino acids. The CDR3 DNA follows: TGTGCCACCAGCAAATCCTTGAAGGCGGGGGGGTATAATGAGCAGTTCTTC. This gives the protein CATSKSLKAGGYNEQFF.

This clone was seen a handful of times. CDR3 sequence reads: CASSLLQGGGETQYF. CDR3 sequence (DNA): TGTGCCAGTAGTCTCCTTCAGGGAGGGGGAGAGACCCAGTACTTC. The rearrangement joins TRBV19 to TRBJ2-5, with a possible D match to TRBD2 (7 bases). CDR1 is LNHDA, CDR2 SQIVND, per germline (reference sequence). Trimming cost V 5 bases and J 4 bases, with 17 bases left between them. This CDR3 region has 15 residues.

This chain links TRBV9 with TRBJ2-1, with 9 bases that match TRBD2. Germline CDR1 is SGDLS and CDR2 is YYNGEE. The trim removed 0 bases at V and 4 bases at J, leaving 5 bases unmatched. This CDR3 contains 16 residues. DNA for the CDR3: TGTGCCAGCAGCGTAGGCTCGCGGGGGGGGTACAATGAGCAGTTCTTC. Translation: CASSVGSRGGYNEQFF.

The chain has TRBV7-9 and TRBJ1-5, with D tentatively TRBD1 (5 bases). Germline V lookup: CDR1 SEHNR, CDR2 FQNEAQ (reference sequence). Deletions cut 4 bases from V and 5 bases from J, with 12 bases between. This CDR3 region has 14 residues. The chain's CDR3 is CASSSGEGYQPQHF. DNA of the CDR3: TGTGCCAGCAGCTCGGGGGAGGGTTATCAGCCCCAGCATTTT.

The V call is TRBV7-9, the J call TRBJ2-2; 7 bases are shared with TRBD1. The germline CDR1 and CDR2 sequences are SEHNR and FQNEAQ (reference sequence). This CDR3 is built from 16 residues. V lost 5 bases to trimming and J lost 4 bases; unmatched junction nucleotides: 10. The CDR3 bases are TGTGCCAGCAGCCCTCCACGACAGGGAACCACCGGGGAGCTGTTTTTT. It translates to CASSPPRQGTTGELFF.

This rearrangement joins TRBV28 to TRBJ2-1; TRBD1 aligns across 10 bases. The CDR3 length is 15 residues. V gave up 4 bases and J gave up 13 bases; unmatched junction bases: 13. CDR1 MDHEN and CDR2 SYDVKM come from the germline V gene. The CDR3 region has the DNA TGTGCCAGCAGTTCTAATCCCGGGACAGGGGAGTATCAGTTCTTC. It yields the protein CASSSNPGTGEYQFF.

The chain carries TRBV28 and TRBJ1-2, with a possible D match to TRBD1 (5 bases). The CDR3 length is 15 residues. V lost 4 bases and J lost 3, with 15 bases in between. Germline V gene lookup returns CDR1 MDHEN and CDR2 SYDVKM. DNA of the CDR3: TGTGCCAGCAGTTATGAGTATAGGGGCCACTATGGCTACACCTTC. Translation gives CASSYEYRGHYGYTF.

The DNA of the CDR3 is TGTGCCAGCAGTTTCGGAGAGAACACTGAAGCTTTCTTT. Protein sequence: CASSFGENTEAFF. The chain is built from TRBV27 and TRBJ1-1; no firm D call. Germline V gene sequence: CDR1 MNHEY, CDR2 SMNVEV (reference sequence). This CDR3 has 13 residues. V lost 3 bases and J lost 1, with 6 bases in between.

This chain links TRBV9 with TRBJ2-1; tentative D call: TRBD2 (6 bases). Trimming took 4 bases from V and 6 from J, leaving 35 bases between them. Germline-derived CDR1 and CDR2 are SGDLS and YYNGEE. The length of the CDR3 is 21 residues. The CDR3 spells CASSPTLSGGWKSRGINEQFF. CDR3 nucleotide sequence: TGTGCCAGCAGCCCGACCCTGAGTGGGGGGTGGAAAAGTCGGGGTATCAATGAGCAGTTCTTC. The whole variable domain, remainder taken from reference TRBV9 and TRBJ2-1, is DSGVTQTPKHLITATGQRVTLRCSPRSGDLSVYWYQQSLDQGLQFLIQYYNGEERAKGNILERFSAQQFPDLHSELNLSSLELGDSALYFCASSPTLSGGWKSRGINEQFFGPGTRLTVL.